The next 29 T cell receptor beta chains were all read from a single sample in a study of T cells in Graves' hyperthyroidism and ophthalmopathy. TCR beta CDR3 region amplification was performed from RNA transcripts. Primed by the HTBI set, a first-round RT-PCR was run on the TCR CDR3. Each CDR3 protein is one row after TCRdb ran MiXCR on the multiplex PCR reads. This sample has 600,000 or so distinct CDR3 sequences, with more than 12% found just once. Sequencing was performed on blood. Receptors originate from a woman between 45 and 60 years old with Graves' ophthalmopathy.

The rearrangement joins TRBV19 to TRBJ1-1; 8 nucleotides match TRBD1. Germline V gene sequence: CDR1 LNHDA, CDR2 SQIVND (reference sequence). V was clipped by 6 bases and J by 6 bases; unmatched bases: 9. CDR3 length: 14 residues. This CDR3 reads CASRKDRARPEAFF. CDR3 DNA sequence: TGTGCCAGTAGAAAGGACAGGGCCAGACCTGAAGCTTTCTTT.

This clonotype occurred many times. The rearrangement joins TRBV3-1 to TRBJ2-1, with 14 bases that match TRBD2. The germline V gene has CDR1 LGHDT and CDR2 YNNKEL (reference sequence). This CDR3 has 15 amino acids. J gave up 9 bases and V 1 base, and 2 bases lay outside the gene matches. In DNA form, the CDR3 reads TGTGCCAGCAGCCAAGGGACTAGCGGGAGGAGTGAGCAGTTCTTC. Translated, it gives CASSQGTSGRSEQFF.

This clonotype has at least ten counts. The rearrangement links TRBV24-1 to TRBJ2-1; D tentatively fits TRBD1 or TRBD2 (7 bases each). The length of the CDR3 is 17 residues. From germline, CDR1 is KGHDR and CDR2 SFDVKD. V lost 2 bases to trimming and J lost 0 bases, with 13 bases between them. The CDR3 DNA reads as TGTGCCACCAGTGATTCCCCAGGGGGGGTCTCCTACAATGAGCAGTTCTTC. Its translation: CATSDSPGGVSYNEQFF.

The V gene is TRBV9, the J gene TRBJ1-4; no reliable D call. The CDR3 runs 14 residues. Germline CDR1 is SGDLS and CDR2 is YYNGEE. With 0 bases removed from V and 3 bases from J, the gap between germline ends came to 6 bases. The CDR3 protein is CASSVGDPNEKLFF. The CDR3 nucleotides read TGTGCCAGCAGCGTAGGAGATCCTAATGAAAAACTGTTTTTT.

This clonotype was seen at least ten times. The chain links TRBV27 to TRBJ1-1; D not certain. Trimming removed 1 base from V and 4 bases from J, with 10 bases in between. The CDR3 loop spans 14 amino acids. Germline V gene data show CDR1 as MNHEY and CDR2 as SMNVEV (reference sequence). The CDR3 DNA reads TGTGCCAGCAGTTTATTGCAAAAAGGCACTGAAGCTTTCTTT. Translating gives CASSLLQKGTEAFF.

The V and J genes are TRBV27 and TRBJ2-1, with 7 bases matching TRBD1. Per germline, CDR1 MNHEY and CDR2 SMNVEV (reference sequence). The CDR3 spans 12 residues. V shed 6 bases, J shed 10 bases, and the junction held 6 bases outside the gene matches. The CDR3 coding sequence is TGTGCCAGCAGGAGGGACAGCCAAGAGCAGTTCTTC. Translation gives CASRRDSQEQFF.

The rearrangement joins TRBV15 to TRBJ2-2; the D is unclear. CDR1 is LNHNV, CDR2 YYDKDF, per germline (reference sequence). This CDR3 has 15 residues. The ends were cut back, 1 base at V and 5 bases at J, with 11 bases in the middle. The CDR3 nucleotides read TGTGCCACCAGCAGAGGTCCGTTGGGGACCGGGGAGCTGTTTTTT. Translation gives CATSRGPLGTGELFF.

A word on this clonotype: This could be a read error, since a much larger clone is one nucleotide away. V is TRBV6-2 or TRBV6-3 and J is TRBJ2-1; 9 nucleotides line up with TRBD2. The germline V gene encodes CDR1 MNHEY and CDR2 SVGEGT. This CDR3 has 16 amino acids. DNA of the CDR3: TGTGCCAGCAGTTACCTACCTAGCGGGGTTTCGAATGGGCAGTTCTTC. Amino acids: CASSYLPSGVSNGQFF.

This clonotype has a single count. A junction end diverges from the germline sequence, so it may reflect a read error. V usage is TRBV4-1 and J usage is TRBJ1-6; D possibly corresponds to TRBD1 (6 bases). Per the germline V gene, CDR1 is MGHRA and CDR2 is YSYEKL. The length of the CDR3 is 15 residues. CDR3 in DNA: TGCGCCAGCAGCCAAGGGGGACAATATAGTTCACCCCTCCACTTT. Its protein product is CASSQGGQYSSPLHF.

At least ten counts were recorded for this clonotype. The chain is built from TRBV18 and TRBJ2-1; 9 bases align to TRBD2. The CDR3 totals 16 residues. Germline lookup yields CDR1 KGHSH and CDR2 LQKENI. The junction had 8 bases not matched to a gene; V was cut back by 0 bases and J by 8 bases. CDR3 sequence: CASSPPGGRAPHEQFF. In DNA, the CDR3 is TGTGCCAGCTCACCACCGGGCGGGAGGGCCCCCCATGAGCAGTTCTTC.

This clonotype came up many times. The CDR3 DNA follows: TGCGCCAGCAGCGCCACAGGAAACACTGAAGCTTTCTTT. This sequence encodes CASSATGNTEAFF. The rearrangement uses TRBV5-1 and TRBJ1-1, with D possibly TRBD1 on 5 matching bases. CDR3 length equals 13 residues. The V end lost 4 bases, the J end lost 2 bases, and 9 bases lay between the germline ends. Germline loops: CDR1 SGHRS, CDR2 YFSETQ.

This clonotype appeared a few times. This chain links TRBV20-1 with TRBJ1-1, with D unclear. V dropped 5 bases and J dropped 4 bases, with 20 bases sitting between them. The germline gives CDR1 DFQATT, CDR2 SNEGSKA (reference sequence). The CDR3 totals 15 residues. The CDR3 DNA follows: TGCAGTGCTCACTACCAGAACACCCCGGGCACTGAAGCTTTCTTT. Translation gives CSAHYQNTPGTEAFF.

This clonotype was seen a few times. CDR3 protein: CAWNPGASYEQYF. CDR3 DNA: TGTGCCTGGAACCCGGGGGCAAGCTACGAGCAGTACTTC. The rearrangement joins TRBV30 to TRBJ2-7; D may correspond to TRBD1 or TRBD2 (6 bases each). In germline, CDR1 is GTSNPN, CDR2 SVGIG (reference sequence). V lost 4 bases to trimming and J lost 3 bases, with 13 bases between them. The CDR3 covers 13 residues.

The chain is built from TRBV19 and TRBJ1-1; D is unresolved. This CDR3 has 13 amino acids. Germline V lookup: CDR1 LNHDA, CDR2 SQIVND (reference sequence). V was trimmed by 3 bases and J by 1 base, leaving 6 bases between them. Here the CDR3 reads CASSIRKNTEAFF. For the CDR3, the DNA is TGTGCCAGTAGTATCCGGAAGAACACTGAAGCTTTCTTT.

This clonotype was seen many times. The chain employs TRBV20-1 and TRBJ2-5; tentative D call: TRBD1 (5 bases). V was pared by 3 bases and J by 3 bases, with 5 bases between. This CDR3 is built from 11 residues. Germline CDR1 and CDR2: DFQATT and SNEGSKA (reference sequence). The CDR3 region has the DNA TGCAGTGCTAGCAGGGAAGAGACCCAGTACTTC. Translating gives CSASREETQYF.

This clonotype was picked up many times. J is TRBJ2-2 and V is TRBV3-1, with D unclear. The CDR3 has 12 residues. The germline gives CDR1 LGHDT, CDR2 YNNKEL (reference sequence). The germline V and J ends were trimmed by 2 bases and 6 bases, with 4 bases remaining between them. The CDR3 DNA is TGTGCCAGCAGCCAATCCTCCGGGGAGCTGTTTTTT. Its protein is CASSQSSGELFF.

This clonotype was counted many times. The V and J genes are TRBV7-9 and TRBJ2-7; D is undetermined. CDR3 length: 14 residues. V lost 2 bases and J lost 2, with 10 bases in between. Germline values: CDR1 SEHNR, CDR2 FQNEAQ (reference sequence). The DNA of the CDR3 is TGTGCCAGCAGCTTAACTACGGAAACCTACGAGCAGTACTTC. Its translation is CASSLTTETYEQYF.

This clonotype was counted many times. This rearrangement joins TRBV27 to TRBJ1-2, with D uncertain. Trimming shortened V by 10 bases and J by 2 bases, and 14 bases separated the two germline ends. Germline lookup yields CDR1 MNHEY and CDR2 SMNVEV (reference sequence). CDR3 length: 13 residues. In DNA, the CDR3 is TGTGCCACCCGAATCGGCTTGAACTATGGCTACACCTTC. It specifies CATRIGLNYGYTF.

In this sample, this clonotype turned up many times. The V call is TRBV10-3, the J call TRBJ2-3; D gene ambiguous. Trimming removed 3 bases from V and 0 bases from J, with 4 bases in between. CDR1 and CDR2 from the germline V gene are ENHRY and SYGVKD. The CDR3 consists of 13 residues. The CDR3 region is CAISDTSTDTQYF. For the CDR3, the DNA is TGTGCCATCAGTGACACCAGCACAGATACGCAGTATTTT.

The table lists this clonotype with many counts. The genes are TRBV11-2 and TRBJ2-1, with 8 positions matching TRBD2. The CDR3 runs 16 residues. The junction had 7 bases not matched to a gene; V was cut back by 6 bases and J by 0 bases. CDR1 SGHAT and CDR2 FQNNGV come from the germline V gene. This CDR3 reads CASRKPGRGSYNEQFF. The CDR3 bases are TGTGCCAGCAGAAAACCCGGGAGGGGCTCCTACAATGAGCAGTTCTTC. The full variable domain, completed using reference TRBV11-2 and TRBJ2-1, is EAGVAQSPRYKIIEKRQSVAFWCNPISGHATLYWYQQILGQGPKLLIQFQNNGVVDDSQLPKDRFSAERLKGVDSTLKIQPAKLEDSAVYLCASRKPGRGSYNEQFFGPGTRLTVL.

The chain joins TRBV20-1 to TRBJ2-7; TRBD1 agrees at 10 bases. V trimming: 1 base; J trimming: 1 base; junction bases outside the gene matches: 1. The CDR3 runs 14 residues. The germline gives CDR1 DFQATT, CDR2 SNEGSKA (reference sequence). CDR3 in amino acids: CSARGDRGSYEQYF. The CDR3 coding sequence is TGCAGTGCTAGAGGGGACAGGGGTTCCTACGAGCAGTACTTC.

The J gene is TRBJ2-7, the V gene TRBV6-1; D call uncertain. Germline CDR1 is MNHNS and CDR2 is SASEGT. The CDR3 extends over 14 amino acids. V shed 7 bases and J shed 3 bases, with 16 bases lying between them. In DNA, the CDR3 is TGTGCCAGCACCCCGACGGTGGATCGCTACGAGCAGTACTTC. Protein sequence: CASTPTVDRYEQYF.

The sample holds many counts of this clonotype. The chain uses TRBV7-2 and TRBJ1-1, with D perhaps matching TRBD1 (5 bases). The CDR3 has 15 amino acids. CDR1 and CDR2 from the germline V gene are SGHTA and FQGNSA. Trimming removed 4 bases at V and 4 bases at J, with 16 bases between. CDR3 in DNA: TGTGCCAGCAGCTCGCCACGAACAGGCGGCACTGAAGCTTTCTTT. Its translation is CASSSPRTGGTEAFF.

This clonotype was seen ten or more times. The genes are TRBV28 and TRBJ2-7, with 12 bases that match TRBD2. The CDR3 spans 16 residues. Germline-derived CDR1 and CDR2 are MDHEN and SYDVKM. V gave up 6 bases and J gave up 2 bases; unmatched junction bases: 8. The CDR3 nucleotides read TGTGCCAGCAGCCTCCGGACTAGCGGGAAAGCCTACGAGCAGTACTTC. Its protein is CASSLRTSGKAYEQYF. Using reference TRBV28 and TRBJ2-7 for the parts outside the CDR3, the full variable domain is DVKVTQSSRYLVKRTGEKVFLECVQDMDHENMFWYRQDPGLGLRLIYFSYDVKMKEKGDIPEGYSVSREKKERFSLILESASTNQTSMYLCASSLRTSGKAYEQYFGPGTRLTVT.

Ten or more counts support this clonotype. The chain recombines TRBV27 with TRBJ2-5, with TRBD2 matching 14 bases. Germline CDR1 and CDR2: MNHEY and SMNVEV (reference sequence). The CDR3 has 16 amino acids. V lost 5 bases, J lost 5 bases, and 7 bases stayed unmatched. The CDR3 bases are TGTGCCAGCAGTCCCGGGACTAGCGGGAGTATGGAGACCCAGTACTTC. It specifies CASSPGTSGSMETQYF.

This clonotype was found many times. V is TRBV20-1 and J is TRBJ2-3; TRBD1 aligns across 11 bases. Trimming cost V 3 bases and J 5 bases; bases outside gene matches: 4. The CDR3 loop spans 14 amino acids. Germline loops: CDR1 DFQATT, CDR2 SNEGSKA (reference sequence). The CDR3 region is CSARDRGPGDTQYF. CDR3 sequence (DNA): TGCAGTGCTAGGGACAGGGGGCCGGGAGATACGCAGTATTTT.

This clonotype was seen repeatedly, ten times or more. In DNA form, the CDR3 reads TGTGCCAGCAGTTTGTTTTCAGGACTAGCGGGAGAGCGCACAGATACGCAGTATTTT. Amino acids: CASSLFSGLAGERTDTQYF. This chain uses TRBV12-3 or TRBV12-4 with TRBJ2-3; TRBD2 matches 13 bases. CDR3 length: 19 residues. Trimming removed 3 bases from V and 1 base from J; junction bases left unmatched: 10.

This clonotype was observed many times. The chain employs TRBV3-1 and TRBJ2-3, with D perhaps TRBD1 (5 bases). V lost 3 bases, J lost 3 bases, and 16 bases lay in between. CDR1 LGHDT and CDR2 YNNKEL come from the germline V gene (reference sequence). The CDR3 runs to 16 residues. The CDR3 DNA is TGTGCCAGCAGCCAGACCGGCAGGGTCGGGACAGATACGCAGTATTTT. It translates to CASSQTGRVGTDTQYF.

This sequence joins TRBV6-1 and TRBJ2-3; D remains unclear. V lost 7 bases and J lost 0, with 14 bases in between. Germline values: CDR1 MNHNS, CDR2 SASEGT. The CDR3 contains 15 residues. For the CDR3, the DNA is TGTGCCAGCAAAAAGAACGGAGTTAGCACAGATACGCAGTATTTT. This sequence encodes CASKKNGVSTDTQYF.